Each of the 11 T cell receptor beta chains below was sequenced from the same sample in a study of CD8+ T cells in alopecia areata. Cell sorting was performed on pooled cutaneous lymph node cells with CD4, CD8alpha, NKG2D, NKG2ACE and other markers. Once RNA had been extracted, it was reverse transcribed into cDNA to act as the sequencing template. Assay: immunoSEQ multiplex PCR; the TCRdb copy retains only in-frame clones and omits some. The repertoire consists of around 20,000 clones, none detected only once. Sequencing was done on a sample of CD8+ T cells sorted from a lymph node. All receptors come from a C3H/HeJ mouse with alopecia areata. This strain has MHC haplotype H2-k.

A note on this clone: Genes here carry mouse names. CDR3 DNA (partial): TGTGCCAGCGGTGATTACAGGGGGAACTATGCT. Residues: CASGDYRGNYA. The CDR3 in full is CASGDYRGNYAEQFF. The chain is built from TRBV13-2 and TRBJ2-1, with TRBD1 identical over 8 bases. The CDR3 extends 4 residues past the end of the read, so its final part is completed from the germline J gene. Unmatched junction bases numbered 1, after V lost 1 base and J lost 1 base. The CDR3 has 15 amino acids. Per germline, CDR1 NNHNN and CDR2 SYGAGS (reference sequence).

This clone was recorded a few times. Genes and germline come from the mouse. CDR3 residues: CASSLRDRDTQYF. Incomplete CDR3 DNA: TGTGCCAGCAGTCTCCGGGACAGGGAC. The chain links TRBV19 to TRBJ2-5, with 8 bases matching TRBD1. The CDR3 end is not reached by the read, which stops 4 residues before it; the germline J gene fills it in. This CDR3 comprises 13 residues. Germline CDR1 is FNHDT and CDR2 is SITEND (reference sequence).

As to this clone: Mouse gene names and germline throughout. The read terminates 4 residues ahead of where the CDR3 ends, so the germline J gene completes it. The genes are TRBV19 and TRBJ2-5; maybe TRBD1 (5 bases). Germline V gene lookup returns CDR1 FNHDT and CDR2 SITEND (reference sequence). The CDR3 has 14 amino acids. The part of the CDR3 DNA that was read is TGTGCCAGCAGCGCCCCGCAGGGCGGGGAC. Translated: CASSAPQGGD. The whole CDR3 sequence is CASSAPQGGDTQYF.

This clone was counted ten times or more. Gene names and germline refer to mouse. The CDR3 goes on 4 residues after the read ends, and that part is filled in from the germline J gene. The chain uses TRBV13-3 and TRBJ2-1, with 8 positions matching TRBD2. With V trimmed by 0 bases and J by 0 bases, 5 bases remained unmatched. The CDR3 length is 17 residues. CDR1 and CDR2 (germline): NNHDY, SYVADS. The chain's CDR3 is CASSDGGGPTNYAEQFF. The sequenced CDR3 bases are TGTGCCAGCAGTGATGGGGGGGGGCCTACTAACTATGCT.

This clone was observed a handful of times. These gene names are mouse names. The read ends 4 residues early relative to the CDR3; the germline J gene fills the gap. The chain links TRBV13-2 to TRBJ2-1; 8 nucleotides line up with TRBD1. The CDR3 has 14 amino acids. Per germline, CDR1 NNHNN and CDR2 SYGAGS (reference sequence). V dropped 1 base and J dropped 5; count of bases not matched to a gene: 2. CDR3 bases read: TGTGCCAGCGGTGATTCGGACAGGGATGCT. Its translation: CASGDSDRDA. The CDR3 in its entirety is CASGDSDRDAEQFF.

In its sample, this clone was seen many times. Here the gene names and germline are mouse. The read falls 4 residues short of the CDR3 end, and the missing part is taken from the germline J gene. The chain combines TRBV13-2 with TRBJ1-1; TRBD1 might be the D (5 bases). CDR1 and CDR2 (germline): NNHNN, SYGAGS (reference sequence). This CDR3 spans 12 amino acids. The CDR3 protein is CASGDATGEVFF. Incomplete CDR3 DNA: TGTGCCAGCGGTGATGCTACAGGA.

This clone was seen repeatedly, ten times or more. Genes here carry mouse names. The read gets to within 4 residues of the CDR3 end, and the germline J gene fills in the rest. V and J are TRBV13-3 and TRBJ1-4; D is undetermined. V dropped 5 bases and J dropped 1 base, with 6 bases sitting between them. The CDR3 contains 13 residues. Germline V gives CDR1 NNHDY, CDR2 SYVADS. CDR3 sequence: CASSHSSNERLFF. The part of the CDR3 DNA that was read is TGTGCCAGCAGCCACAGTTCCAACGAA.

This clone was picked up a small number of times. Any gene name here is a mouse gene name. The CDR3 end is not reached by the read, which stops 4 residues before it; the germline J gene fills it in. The rearrangement joins TRBV13-1 to TRBJ1-4; 10 bases are a match to TRBD1. This CDR3 comprises 15 residues. CDR1 is NSHNY and CDR2 is SYGAGN in the germline V gene. V dropped 0 bases and J dropped 5; count of bases not matched to a gene: 1. The sequenced part of the CDR3 DNA is TGTGCCAGCAGTGATGGACAGGGGGCAAACGAA. It yields the protein CASSDGQGANE. The full-length CDR3 reads as CASSDGQGANERLFF.

By proportion, this clone is medium-sized. Genes and germline come from the mouse. Read coverage stops 4 residues before the CDR3 terminus; the germline J gene supplies the remainder. The chain recombines TRBV1 with TRBJ2-3, with 11 nucleotides matching TRBD2. Germline CDR1 and CDR2: NSQYPW and LRSPGD (reference sequence). Trimming took 3 bases from V and 1 from J; bases not matched to a gene: 3. The CDR3 has 16 residues. The CDR3 DNA, read in part, is TGCACCTGCAGTGCGCACTGGGGGGGCGGTGCAGAA. Translating gives CTCSAHWGGGAE. The CDR3 reads in full as CTCSAHWGGGAETLYF.

This clone has ten or more counts. Gene labels here are mouse ones. The read comes to an end 4 residues before the CDR3 does, leaving the germline J gene to fill in the end. The V gene is TRBV1, the J gene TRBJ2-7; D possibly corresponds to TRBD2 (5 bases). This CDR3 has 13 residues. Germline CDR1 and CDR2: NSQYPW and LRSPGD (reference sequence). The sequenced part of the CDR3 DNA is TGCACCTGCAGTGCAGGGACTCTTTAT. Amino acids: CTCSAGTLY. The complete CDR3 protein is CTCSAGTLYEQYF.

This clone has just a few counts. Gene names follow the mouse nomenclature. Read coverage stops 4 residues before the CDR3 terminus; the germline J gene supplies the remainder. The rearrangement joins TRBV19 to TRBJ1-2; 7 bases align to TRBD1. Germline CDR1 FNHDT, CDR2 SITEND (reference sequence). V trimming: 0 bases; J trimming: 0 bases; junction bases outside the gene matches: 2. CDR3 length equals 15 residues. The CDR3 region is CASSIGGTANSDYTF. The covered CDR3 bases are TGTGCCAGCAGTATAGGAGGGACAGCAAACTCC.